This T cell receptor beta chain derives from a study of response to subunit inactivated influenza vaccine. Findings and limits, study-wide: Seasonal influenza vaccination, on each occasion, was suggested by the authors to recruit few new T cells.

This clonotype was picked up a small number of times. Its antigen is not identified. The CDR3 contains 15 residues. CDR1 is SQVTM and CDR2 is ANQGSEA in the germline V gene. V gave up 8 bases and J gave up 0 bases, with 19 bases separating them. Via MiXCR, TCRdb re-called the RT-PCR reads, giving one row per CDR3 protein. This table holds 530,000 or so distinct CDR3 sequences, around 15% found once. This material consisted of PBMCs from blood, taken about 12 days after vaccination. The sequence was collected from a man over 45 who received an inactivated influenza vaccine. The chain uses TRBV29-1 and TRBJ1-1, with D possibly being TRBD1 (5 bases). CDR3 sequence (DNA): TGCAGCAACCTGGGGGTGACAGCGATGAACACTGAAGCTTTCTTT. It translates to CSNLGVTAMNTEAFF.